This section outlines one TCR beta chain sequence together with its context. This record belongs to a study of cytomegalovirus exposure and HLA in healthy donors. The PCR ran on 60 Vbeta and 13 Jbeta primers. TCRdb keeps only in-frame clones here, not all; method: immunoSEQ multiplex PCR. The sample lists about 140,000 clones, around a tenth seen once, with 1.5% to 2% in the top ten. The sequence was obtained from a male donor in good health and CMV-seronegative. What was sequenced was PBMCs.

The CDR3 here is CASSYAGGNEQYF. CDR3 bases: TGTGCCAGCAGCTACGCGGGGGGCAACGAGCAGTACTTC. The V gene is TRBV2, the J gene TRBJ2-7, with 8 bases lining up with TRBD2. Looked up from germline, CDR1 is SNHLY and CDR2 is FYNNEI. The CDR3 covers 13 residues. The junction had 6 bases not matched to a gene; V was cut back by 6 bases and J by 5 bases.